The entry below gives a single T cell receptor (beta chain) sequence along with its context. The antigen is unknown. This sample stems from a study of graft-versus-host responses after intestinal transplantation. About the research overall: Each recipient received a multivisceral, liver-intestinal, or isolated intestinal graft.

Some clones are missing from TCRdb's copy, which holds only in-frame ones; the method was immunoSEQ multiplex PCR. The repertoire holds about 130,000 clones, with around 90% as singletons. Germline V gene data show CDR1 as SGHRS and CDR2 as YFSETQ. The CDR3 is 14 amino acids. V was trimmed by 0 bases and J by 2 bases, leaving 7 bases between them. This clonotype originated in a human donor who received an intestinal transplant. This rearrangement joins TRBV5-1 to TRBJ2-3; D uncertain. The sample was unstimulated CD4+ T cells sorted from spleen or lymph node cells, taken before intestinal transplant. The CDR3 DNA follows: TGCGCCAGCAGCTTGGGACGGAACACAGATACGCAGTATTTT. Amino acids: CASSLGRNTDTQYF.